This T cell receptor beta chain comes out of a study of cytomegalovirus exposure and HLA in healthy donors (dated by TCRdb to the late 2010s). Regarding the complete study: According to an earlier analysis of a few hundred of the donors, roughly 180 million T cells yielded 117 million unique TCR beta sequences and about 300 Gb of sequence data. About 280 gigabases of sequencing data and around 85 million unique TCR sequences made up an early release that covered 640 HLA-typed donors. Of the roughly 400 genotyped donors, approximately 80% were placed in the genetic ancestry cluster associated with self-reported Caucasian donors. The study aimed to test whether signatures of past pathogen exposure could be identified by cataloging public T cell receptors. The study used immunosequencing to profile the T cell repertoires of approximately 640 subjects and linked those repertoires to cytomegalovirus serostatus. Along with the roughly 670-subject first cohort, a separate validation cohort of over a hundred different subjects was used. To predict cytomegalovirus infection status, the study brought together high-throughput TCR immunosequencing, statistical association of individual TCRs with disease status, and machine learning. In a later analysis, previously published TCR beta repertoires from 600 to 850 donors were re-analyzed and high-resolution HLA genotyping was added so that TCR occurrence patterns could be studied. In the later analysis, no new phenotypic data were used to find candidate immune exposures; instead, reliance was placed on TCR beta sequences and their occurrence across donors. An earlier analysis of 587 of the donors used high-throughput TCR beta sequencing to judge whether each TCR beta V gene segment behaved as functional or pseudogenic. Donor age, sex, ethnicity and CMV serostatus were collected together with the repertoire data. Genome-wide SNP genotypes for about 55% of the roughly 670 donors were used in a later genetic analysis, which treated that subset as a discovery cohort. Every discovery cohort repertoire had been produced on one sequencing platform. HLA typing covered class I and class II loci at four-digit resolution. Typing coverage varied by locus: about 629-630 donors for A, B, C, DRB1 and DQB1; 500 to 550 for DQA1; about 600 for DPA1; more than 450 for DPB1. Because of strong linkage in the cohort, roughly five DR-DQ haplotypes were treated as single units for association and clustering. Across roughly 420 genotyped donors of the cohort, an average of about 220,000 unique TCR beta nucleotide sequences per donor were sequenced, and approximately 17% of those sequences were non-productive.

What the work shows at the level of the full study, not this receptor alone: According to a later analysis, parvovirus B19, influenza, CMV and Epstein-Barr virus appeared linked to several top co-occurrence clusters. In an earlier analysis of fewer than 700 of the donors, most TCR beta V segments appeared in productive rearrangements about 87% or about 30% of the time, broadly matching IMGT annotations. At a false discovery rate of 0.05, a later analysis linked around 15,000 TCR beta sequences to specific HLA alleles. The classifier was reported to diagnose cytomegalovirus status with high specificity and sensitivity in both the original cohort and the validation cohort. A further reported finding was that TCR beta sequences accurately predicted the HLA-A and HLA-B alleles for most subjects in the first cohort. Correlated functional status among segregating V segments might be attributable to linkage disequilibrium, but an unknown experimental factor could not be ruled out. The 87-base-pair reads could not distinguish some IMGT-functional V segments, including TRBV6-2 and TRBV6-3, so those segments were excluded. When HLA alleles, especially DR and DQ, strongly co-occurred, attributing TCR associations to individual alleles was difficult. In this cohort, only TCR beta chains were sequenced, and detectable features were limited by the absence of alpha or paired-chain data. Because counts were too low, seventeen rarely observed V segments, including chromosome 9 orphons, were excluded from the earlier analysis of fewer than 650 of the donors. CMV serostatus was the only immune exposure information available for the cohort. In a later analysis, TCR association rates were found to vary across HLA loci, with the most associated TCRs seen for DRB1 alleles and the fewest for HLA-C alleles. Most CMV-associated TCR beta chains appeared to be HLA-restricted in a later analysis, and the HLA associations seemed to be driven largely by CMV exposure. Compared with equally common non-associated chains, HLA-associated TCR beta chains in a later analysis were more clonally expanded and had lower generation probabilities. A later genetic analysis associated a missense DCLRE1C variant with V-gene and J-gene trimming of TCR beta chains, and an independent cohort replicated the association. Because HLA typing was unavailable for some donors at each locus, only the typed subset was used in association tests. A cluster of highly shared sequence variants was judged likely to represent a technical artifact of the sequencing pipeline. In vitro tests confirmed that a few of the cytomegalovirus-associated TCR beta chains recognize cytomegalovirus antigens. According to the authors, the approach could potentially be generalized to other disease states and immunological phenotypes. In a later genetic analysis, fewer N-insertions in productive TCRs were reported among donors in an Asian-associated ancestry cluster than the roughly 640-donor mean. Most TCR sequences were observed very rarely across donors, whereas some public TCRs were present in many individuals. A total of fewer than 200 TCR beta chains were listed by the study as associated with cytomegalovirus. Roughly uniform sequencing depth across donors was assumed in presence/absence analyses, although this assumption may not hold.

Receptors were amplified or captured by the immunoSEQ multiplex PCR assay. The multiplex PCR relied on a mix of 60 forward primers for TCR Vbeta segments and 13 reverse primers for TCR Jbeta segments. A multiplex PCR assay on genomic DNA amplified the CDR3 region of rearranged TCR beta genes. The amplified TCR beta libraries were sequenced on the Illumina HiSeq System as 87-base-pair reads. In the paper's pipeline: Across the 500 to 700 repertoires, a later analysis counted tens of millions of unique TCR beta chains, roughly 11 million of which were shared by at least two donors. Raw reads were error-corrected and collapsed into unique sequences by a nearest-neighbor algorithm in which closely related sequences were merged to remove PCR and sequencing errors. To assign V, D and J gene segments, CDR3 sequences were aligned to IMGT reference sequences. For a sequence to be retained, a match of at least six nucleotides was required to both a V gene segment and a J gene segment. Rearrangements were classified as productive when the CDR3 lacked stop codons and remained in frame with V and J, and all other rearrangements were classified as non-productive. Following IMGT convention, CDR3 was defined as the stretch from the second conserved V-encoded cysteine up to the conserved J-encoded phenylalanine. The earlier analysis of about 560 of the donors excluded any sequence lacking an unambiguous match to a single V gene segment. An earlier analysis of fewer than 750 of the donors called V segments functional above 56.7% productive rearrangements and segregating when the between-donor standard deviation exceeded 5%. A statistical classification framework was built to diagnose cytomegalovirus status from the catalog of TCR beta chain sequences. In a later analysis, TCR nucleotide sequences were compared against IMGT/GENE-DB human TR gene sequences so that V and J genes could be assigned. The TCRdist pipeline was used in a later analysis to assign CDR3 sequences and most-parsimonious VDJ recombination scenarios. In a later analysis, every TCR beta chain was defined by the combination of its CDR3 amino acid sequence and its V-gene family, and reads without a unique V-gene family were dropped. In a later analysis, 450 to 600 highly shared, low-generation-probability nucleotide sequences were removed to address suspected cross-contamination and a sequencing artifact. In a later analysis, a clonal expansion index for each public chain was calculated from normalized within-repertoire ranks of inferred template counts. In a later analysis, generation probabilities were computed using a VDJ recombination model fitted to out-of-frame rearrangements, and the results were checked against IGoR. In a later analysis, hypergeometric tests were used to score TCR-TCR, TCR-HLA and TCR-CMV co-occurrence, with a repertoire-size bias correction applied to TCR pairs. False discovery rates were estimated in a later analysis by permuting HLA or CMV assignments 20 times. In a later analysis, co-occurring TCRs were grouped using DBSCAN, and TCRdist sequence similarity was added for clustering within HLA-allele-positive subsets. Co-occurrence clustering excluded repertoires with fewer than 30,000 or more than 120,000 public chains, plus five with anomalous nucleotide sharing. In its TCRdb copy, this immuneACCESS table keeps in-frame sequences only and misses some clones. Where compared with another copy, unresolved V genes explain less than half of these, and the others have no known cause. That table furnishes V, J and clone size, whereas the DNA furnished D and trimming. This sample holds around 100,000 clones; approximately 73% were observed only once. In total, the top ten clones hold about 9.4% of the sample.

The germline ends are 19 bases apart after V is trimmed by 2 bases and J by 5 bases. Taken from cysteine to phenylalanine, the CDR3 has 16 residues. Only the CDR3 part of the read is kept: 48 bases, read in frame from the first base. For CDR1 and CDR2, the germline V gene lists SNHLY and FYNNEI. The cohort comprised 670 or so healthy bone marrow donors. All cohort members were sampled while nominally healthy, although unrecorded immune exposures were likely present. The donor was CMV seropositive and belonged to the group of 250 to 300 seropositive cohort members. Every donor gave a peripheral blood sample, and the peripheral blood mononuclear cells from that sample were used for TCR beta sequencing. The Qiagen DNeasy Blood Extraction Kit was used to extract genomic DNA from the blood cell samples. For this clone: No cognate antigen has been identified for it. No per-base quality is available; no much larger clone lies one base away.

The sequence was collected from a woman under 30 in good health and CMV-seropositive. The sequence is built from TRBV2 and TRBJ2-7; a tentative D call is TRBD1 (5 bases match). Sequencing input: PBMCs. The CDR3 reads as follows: CASSERAGYYAHEQYF. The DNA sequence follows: TGTGCCAGCAGTGAACGGGCAGGGTATTATGCCCACGAGCAGTACTTC.